This paragraph covers one T cell receptor beta chain sequence. No antigen is known for it. TCRdb's copy holds only in-frame clones and misses some; the assay was immunoSEQ multiplex PCR. The profile shows around 64,000 clones, more than 75% of them singletons. The data belong to a study of OX40 agonist ivuxolimab in advanced cancers. The study's findings and limits: Among the nonresponders, some also had low normalized T-cell clonal expansion.

The CDR3 length is 14 residues. V lost 8 bases, J lost 8 bases, and 9 bases stayed unmatched. Looked up from germline, CDR1 is SNHLY and CDR2 is FYNNEI. The TCR comes from an adult with an advanced solid tumor such as melanoma, head and neck, liver or kidney cancer. The J gene is TRBJ1-4, the V gene TRBV2; 9 nucleotides agree with TRBD1. The sample in question was CD4+ or CD8+ T cells sorted from blood, obtained in a trial of the OX40 agonist ivuxolimab. CDR3 coding DNA: TGTGCCAGCGACTCGGACAGGGGAGGGGAAAAACTGTTTTTT. It yields the protein CASDSDRGGEKLFF. The full variable domain, rest sourced from reference TRBV2 and TRBJ1-4, is EPEVTQTPSHQVTQMGQEVILRCVPISNHLYFYWYRQILGQKVEFLVSFYNNEISEKSEIFDDQFSVERPDGSNFTLKIRSTKLEDSAMYFCASDSDRGGEKLFFGSGTQLSVL.